The 19 T cell receptor beta chains given below trace back to one sample, sequenced in a study of Graves' ophthalmopathy and Graves' hyperthyroidism (dated by TCRdb to between 2018 and 2020). TCRdb lists the instrument as Illumina HiSeq 2000. For repertoire sequencing, the TCR beta CDR3 regions were amplified from RNA transcripts. HTBI primers and the Qiagen OneStep RT-PCR kit were used in a first-round RT-PCR, which was followed by a second-round multiplex PCR, size selection and purification. Clones were called with MiXCR by TCRdb after fastp trimmed the public reads at Q25, and only in-frame beta chains were retained. When rows share a CDR3 protein, they turn into one entry using the most common DNA and genes. This sample comprises a few hundred thousand distinct CDR3 sequences, about two fifths of them detected only once. The ten largest clones add up to less than 4.5% of the sample. Sequenced input: peripheral blood or thyroid tissue (not recorded which). Receptor source: an adult man with Graves' hyperthyroidism.

In this sample, this clonotype turned up once. The rearrangement links TRBV5-6 to TRBJ2-1; 10 nucleotides agree with TRBD1. CDR3 size: 15 residues. CDR1 SGHDT and CDR2 YYEEEE come from the germline V gene. With V trimmed by 4 bases and J by 3 bases, 4 bases remained unmatched. The CDR3 coding sequence is TGTGCCAGCAGCACGGACAGGGGGTTCTACAATGAGCAGTTCTTC. It is translated as CASSTDRGFYNEQFF.

This clonotype showed up just a few times. The rearrangement uses TRBV25-1 and TRBJ2-1; the D gene is possibly TRBD2 (7 bases). Germline CDR1 is MGHDK and CDR2 is SYGVNS. V shed 2 bases and J shed 4 bases, with 15 bases lying between them. The CDR3 has 16 amino acids. The CDR3 DNA is TGTGCCAGCAGTGAAGGGACAACGGGACTATACAATGAGCAGTTCTTC. Its protein is CASSEGTTGLYNEQFF.

The V call is TRBV13, the J call TRBJ1-6; the D gene is possibly TRBD1 (6 bases). With 6 bases removed from V and 6 bases from J, the gap between germline ends came to 12 bases. The CDR3 is 14 amino acids. CDR1 and CDR2 (germline): PRHDT, FYEKMQ (reference sequence). CDR3 region: CASRTGDLNSPLHF. The CDR3 DNA sequence: TGTGCCAGCAGGACAGGAGACCTTAATTCACCCCTCCACTTT.

This clonotype was seen only a few times. The rearrangement joins TRBV19 to TRBJ2-3; D unresolved. The CDR3 sequence is 14 residues long. Trimming left V 3 bases short and J 5 bases short, with 12 bases between. Germline assignment: CDR1 LNHDA and CDR2 SQIVND (reference sequence). For the CDR3, the DNA is TGTGCCAGTAGTATCGTTGCGCGAGAAGATACGCAGTATTTT. It yields the protein CASSIVAREDTQYF.

Comment on this clonotype: This may arise from a read error, as a much more abundant clone is one base away. The conserved phenylalanine or tryptophan is not found at the CDR3 terminus, so this likely reflects a read error. The chain couples TRBV20-1 to TRBJ1-1; a weak D match, TRBD1 (6 bases). The CDR3 contains 15 residues. Per germline, CDR1 DFQATT and CDR2 SNEGSKA (reference sequence). The V end lost 5 bases, the J end lost 4 bases, and 20 bases lay between the germline ends. The CDR3 sequence: CSAAGGRRAGTEAFL. CDR3 coding DNA: TGCAGTGCTGCGGGGGGCCGGAGGGCGGGCACTGAAGCTTTCCTT.

This chain connects TRBV20-1 to TRBJ2-1, with D possibly TRBD2 on 6 matching bases. CDR1 and CDR2 from the germline V gene are DFQATT and SNEGSKA (reference sequence). The CDR3 is 15 residues long. Trimming took off 1 base at V and 7 bases at J, with 17 bases between the two ends. The CDR3 protein is CSARGLSGVLNEQFF. In DNA, the CDR3 is TGCAGTGCTAGAGGGCTATCGGGAGTTTTAAATGAGCAGTTCTTC.

The table lists this clonotype with many counts. At one of its ends the junction is not consistent with the germline gene, which may arise from a read error. The chain has TRBV29-1 and TRBJ2-7; 12 bases match TRBD1. The germline CDR1 and CDR2 sequences are SQVTM and ANQGSEA. The CDR3 consists of 15 residues. The CDR3 nucleotides are TGCAGCGTTAAAGAACCGGGACAGGGGGCGGGGGAGCAGTACTTC. It translates to CSVKEPGQGAGEQYF.

Many counts were recorded for this clonotype. The V gene is TRBV7-2, the J gene TRBJ1-6, with a possible D match to TRBD1 (5 bases). The V gene's germline CDR1 is SGHTA and CDR2 FQGNSA. V was cut by 2 bases and J by 7 bases, with 12 bases left in between. The CDR3 loop spans 15 amino acids. The CDR3 sequence is CASSLLGRVNSPLHF. CDR3 in DNA: TGTGCCAGCAGCTTATTGGGCAGGGTAAATTCACCCCTCCACTTT.

In this sample, this clonotype turned up many times. The chain uses TRBV19 and TRBJ1-1, with 9 bases that match TRBD1. V trimming: 6 bases; J trimming: 10 bases; junction bases outside the gene matches: 12. Germline V gene lookup returns CDR1 LNHDA and CDR2 SQIVND (reference sequence). The CDR3 has 14 amino acids. Here the CDR3 reads CASRLAGTGRGAFF. The DNA of the CDR3 is TGTGCCAGTAGGTTGGCCGGGACAGGGAGAGGAGCTTTCTTT.

Comments on this clonotype: This sequence may be a read error, since a much larger clone differs from it by one base. The chain employs TRBV2 and TRBJ2-3; D is possibly TRBD1 (6 bases). V lost 10 bases and J lost 6, with 14 bases in between. There are 12 residues in the CDR3. Germline V gene lookup returns CDR1 SNHLY and CDR2 FYNNEI. This CDR3 is CATRGHIDTQYF. The CDR3 DNA reads as TGTGCCACCAGGGGCCACATCGATACGCAGTATTTT.

V and J are TRBV29-1 and TRBJ2-7; TRBD1 matches 7 bases. The CDR3 length is 13 residues. Germline lookup yields CDR1 SQVTM and CDR2 ANQGSEA. J lost 1 base, V lost 4 bases, and 4 bases had no gene match. As DNA, the CDR3 is TGCAGCGTTGCAGGGGGAGCGTCCTACGAGCAGTACTTC. Its protein is CSVAGGASYEQYF.

The CDR3 loop is CASGGTGGGSPLHF. CDR3 DNA: TGTGCCAGCGGGGGGACAGGAGGGGGTTCACCCCTCCACTTT. V and J are TRBV5-5 and TRBJ1-6; 8 bases agree with TRBD1. This CDR3 contains 14 residues. V was clipped by 7 bases and J by 9 bases; unmatched bases: 9. From germline, CDR1 is SGHKS and CDR2 YYEKEE (reference sequence). Filled out from reference TRBV5-5 and TRBJ1-6, the complete variable domain reads DAGVTQSPTHLIKTRGQQVTLRCSPISGHKSVSWYQQVLGQGPQFIFQYYEKEERGRGNFPDRFSARQFPNYSSELNVNALLLGDSALYLCASGGTGGGSPLHFGNGTRLTVT.

V gene TRBV2 combines with J gene TRBJ1-1, with 8 bases matching TRBD1. Germline CDR1 SNHLY, CDR2 FYNNEI. Trimming removed 8 bases from V and 7 bases from J; junction bases left unmatched: 9. The CDR3 covers 13 residues. CDR3 coding DNA: TGTGCCAGCGCTATACCAGGGGGCTATGAAGCTTTCTTT. It codes for CASAIPGGYEAFF. The variable domain in full, with the rest retrieved from reference TRBV2 and TRBJ1-1, is EPEVTQTPSHQVTQMGQEVILRCVPISNHLYFYWYRQILGQKVEFLVSFYNNEISEKSEIFDDQFSVERPDGSNFTLKIRSTKLEDSAMYFCASAIPGGYEAFFGQGTRLTVV.

The rearrangement uses TRBV20-1 and TRBJ1-3; TRBD1 is a possible D gene (6 bases). Trimming took 4 bases from V and 6 from J, leaving 19 bases between them. This CDR3 has 15 amino acids. Germline V gene sequence: CDR1 DFQATT, CDR2 SNEGSKA (reference sequence). The CDR3 reads CSATRGGQSLNTIYF. For the CDR3, the DNA is TGCAGTGCTACTCGAGGAGGACAGTCCCTAAACACCATATATTTT.

The chain links TRBV20-1 to TRBJ2-7; TRBD2 aligns across 15 bases. This CDR3 has 14 residues. Germline-derived CDR1 and CDR2 are DFQATT and SNEGSKA (reference sequence). Losses at the gene ends were 5 bases for V and 2 bases for J; bases not matched to a gene: 1. CDR3: CSAGLAGGTYEQYF. Here the CDR3 DNA reads TGCAGTGCTGGACTAGCGGGAGGGACCTACGAGCAGTACTTC.

As regards this clonotype: One end of the junction does not line up with germline, which may come from a read error. V usage is TRBV7-9 and J usage is TRBJ1-2, with D possibly TRBD1 on 5 matching bases. In germline, CDR1 is SEHNR, CDR2 FQNEAQ (reference sequence). The CDR3 extends over 13 amino acids. The CDR3 is CASSPGAGYGYTF. For the CDR3, the DNA is TGCGCCAGCAGCCCCGGGGCAGGGTACGGCTACACCTTC. The full variable domain, its missing parts supplied by reference TRBV7-9 and TRBJ1-2, is DTGVSQNPRHKITKRGQNVTFRCDPISEHNRLYWYRQTLGQGPEFLTYFQNEAQLEKSRLLSDRFSAERPKGSFSTLEIQRTEQGDSAMYLCASSPGAGYGYTFGSGTRLTVV.

The chain joins TRBV2 to TRBJ2-7, with 9 positions matching TRBD2. Matching the DNA end better, TRBJ2-1 makes the J call doubtful. Germline CDR1 is SNHLY and CDR2 is FYNNEI. The length of the CDR3 is 15 residues. This CDR3 is CASSGGRAGGNEQFF. DNA of the CDR3: TGTGCCAGCAGCGGCGGGAGGGCCGGGGGCAATGAGCAGTTCTTC.

This clonotype appeared many times. The chain is built from TRBV13 and TRBJ1-2; D unclear. Germline CDR1 PRHDT, CDR2 FYEKMQ (reference sequence). V was trimmed by 8 bases and J by 6 bases, leaving 10 bases between them. CDR3 size: 11 residues. The chain's CDR3 is CASGISNGYTF. DNA for the CDR3: TGTGCCAGCGGAATAAGTAATGGCTACACCTTC.

This clonotype was picked up many times. The rearrangement links TRBV7-3 to TRBJ1-2; TRBD1 matches at 9 bases. The CDR3 spans 13 residues. J lost 7 bases, V lost 5 bases, and 5 bases had no gene match. Germline CDR1 and CDR2: SGHTA and FQGTGA. The CDR3, as DNA: TGTGCCAGCAGCCGGGACAGGGCGAGTGGCTACACCTTC. It encodes CASSRDRASGYTF.